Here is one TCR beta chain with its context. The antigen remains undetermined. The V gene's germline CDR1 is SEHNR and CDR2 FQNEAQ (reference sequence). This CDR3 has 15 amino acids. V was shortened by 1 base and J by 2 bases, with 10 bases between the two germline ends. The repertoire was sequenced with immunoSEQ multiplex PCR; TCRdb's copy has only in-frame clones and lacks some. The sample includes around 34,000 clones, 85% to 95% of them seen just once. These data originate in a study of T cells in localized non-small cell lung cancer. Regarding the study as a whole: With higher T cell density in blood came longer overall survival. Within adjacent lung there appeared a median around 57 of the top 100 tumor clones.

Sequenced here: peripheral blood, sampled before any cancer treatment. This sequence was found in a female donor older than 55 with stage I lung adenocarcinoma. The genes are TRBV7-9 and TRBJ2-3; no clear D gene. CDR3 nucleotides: TGTGCCAGCAGCTTAGTTCGGCTATACACAGATACGCAGTATTTT. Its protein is CASSLVRLYTDTQYF.